The sample holds many counts of the clone carrying this TCR beta chain. Its antigen is unknown. Amplification of TCR beta CDR3 regions was performed using RNA transcripts as template. Using the HTBI primer set, a first-round RT-PCR was run on the TCR CDR3. TCRdb reprocessed the multiplex PCR reads with MiXCR, giving one entry per CDR3 protein. Found here are roughly 160,000 distinct CDR3 sequences, around 8.9% of them singletons; the top ten hold about 20%. This sample is drawn from a study of T cells in Graves' hyperthyroidism and ophthalmopathy. On the study more broadly: At the time of initial diagnosis and before any treatment, peripheral blood was collected. General study points: Model predictions of ophthalmopathy came a median roughly 6.4 months before onset.

First hyperthyroidism diagnosis is when the blood sample was obtained, before any ophthalmopathy symptoms. The germline V gene has CDR1 LGHDT and CDR2 YNNKEL (reference sequence). V dropped 1 base and J dropped 2 bases, with 12 bases sitting between them. The CDR3 contains 16 residues. This TCR came from a woman between 18 and 30 years old with Graves' hyperthyroidism that later progressed to Graves' ophthalmopathy. Sequencing used blood. The J gene is TRBJ2-1, the V gene TRBV3-1, with D tentatively TRBD2 (5 bases). The DNA of the CDR3 is TGTGCCAGCAGCCAAGCTGGGGAGCGAACCTACAATGAGCAGTTCTTC. It codes for CASSQAGERTYNEQFF.